This TCR beta chain was captured in a study of cytomegalovirus exposure and HLA in healthy donors. As for this clone: What it binds is unknown.

The CDR3 covers 15 residues. V lost 3 bases, J lost 2 bases, and 1 base stayed unmatched. Germline V gene data show CDR1 as SGHNT and CDR2 as YYREEE (reference sequence). Study findings and constraints: According to a later analysis, TCR clusters from the first cohort tended to co-occur in the roughly 110 validation repertoires.

Generated by immunoSEQ multiplex PCR, the TCRdb table keeps only in-frame clones and is missing some. The table lists fewer than 200,000 clones, under 90% of them singletons. The V and J genes are TRBV5-4 and TRBJ2-1; 11 bases map to TRBD2. Sequenced material: PBMCs. This TCR was recovered from a woman younger than 30 in good health and CMV-seropositive. As DNA, the CDR3 is TGTGCCAGCAGCTGGGGACTAGCGGCCTACAATGAGCAGTTCTTC. Protein: CASSWGLAAYNEQFF.